Each of the 15 T cell receptor beta chains below was sequenced from the same sample in a study of cytomegalovirus exposure and HLA in healthy donors. Use of 60 Vbeta and 13 Jbeta primers characterized the PCR. Some clones are missing from TCRdb's copy, which holds only in-frame ones; the method was immunoSEQ multiplex PCR. The table shows approximately 170,000 clones, with around two thirds occurring only once. Sequencing was carried out using PBMCs. All receptors derive from a man aged 35-49 years in good health and CMV-seronegative.

This chain uses TRBV7-3 with TRBJ2-2; 7 bases line up with TRBD2. Trimming took 2 bases from V and 9 from J; bases not matched to a gene: 12. This CDR3 is built from 16 residues. Germline values: CDR1 SGHTA, CDR2 FQGTGA. DNA for the CDR3: TGTGCCAGCAGCTTATTCGCCGCTAGCGGAAGTAGGGAGCTGTTTTTT. It specifies CASSLFAASGSRELFF.

The CDR3 DNA sequence: TGTGCCAGCCTTTATCAGGGCACAGATACGCAGTATTTT. Amino acids: CASLYQGTDTQYF. The rearrangement links TRBV5-4 to TRBJ2-3; D uncertain. With 7 bases removed from V and 1 base from J, the gap between germline ends came to 10 bases. Germline CDR1 and CDR2: SGHNT and YYREEE (reference sequence). The length of the CDR3 is 13 residues.

V is TRBV30 and J is TRBJ2-2; possible D gene TRBD2, 5 bases. Per the germline V gene, CDR1 is GTSNPN and CDR2 is SVGIG (reference sequence). V was cut by 0 bases and J by 4 bases, with 12 bases left in between. The CDR3 contains 15 residues. CDR3 residues: CAWSVGKSGTGELFF. For the CDR3, the DNA is TGTGCCTGGAGTGTAGGGAAAAGCGGCACCGGGGAGCTGTTTTTT.

The chain couples TRBV30 to TRBJ2-1; 12 positions agree with TRBD2. This CDR3 contains 15 residues. Unmatched junction bases numbered 6, after V lost 2 bases and J lost 7 bases. Germline-derived CDR1 and CDR2 are GTSNPN and SVGIG (reference sequence). This chain's CDR3 is CAWSSTSGRRNEQFF. CDR3 bases: TGTGCCTGGAGTTCGACTAGCGGGAGAAGAAATGAGCAGTTCTTC.

This clone was seen only once. V is TRBV2 and J is TRBJ2-1, with TRBD2 matching 8 bases. J was trimmed by 7 bases and V by 10 bases; bases with no gene match: 12. The CDR3 runs to 14 residues. CDR1 is SNHLY, CDR2 FYNNEI, per germline. CDR3 nucleotide sequence: TGTGCCACTTCGGGACTAGTTTCGGTAAATGAGCAGTTCTTC. Translation: CATSGLVSVNEQFF.

This clone was detected only a few times. The chain has TRBV5-1 and TRBJ2-7; 10 bases are a match to TRBD1. Germline V gives CDR1 SGHRS, CDR2 YFSETQ. The ends lost 2 bases at V and 3 bases at J; junction bases unmatched: 2. CDR3 length: 14 amino acids. The CDR3 region is CASSLGQGVYEQYF. DNA of the CDR3: TGCGCCAGCAGCTTAGGACAGGGGGTCTACGAGCAGTACTTC.

This chain joins TRBV19 and TRBJ2-7, with D perhaps TRBD2 (8 bases). This CDR3 region has 15 residues. V was clipped by 6 bases and J by 3 bases, with 18 bases between them. From germline, CDR1 is LNHDA and CDR2 SQIVND (reference sequence). DNA for the CDR3: TGTGCCAGTAGGTCGGGAGGGGGCGGTTTCTACGAGCAGTACTTC. This encodes CASRSGGGGFYEQYF. The full variable domain, completed using reference TRBV19 and TRBJ2-7, is DGGITQSPKYLFRKEGQNVTLSCEQNLNHDAMYWYRQDPGQGLRLIYYSQIVNDFQKGDIAEGYSVSREKKESFPLTVTSAQKNPTAFYLCASRSGGGGFYEQYFGPGTRLTVT.

The chain combines TRBV2 with TRBJ1-1; possibly TRBD1 for D (6 bases). The V end was cut by 5 bases, the J end by 2 bases, with 9 bases between. CDR3 size: 13 residues. The germline V gene encodes CDR1 SNHLY and CDR2 FYNNEI. The CDR3 protein is CASSQGLNTEAFF. CDR3 in DNA: TGTGCCAGCAGTCAGGGGTTAAACACTGAAGCTTTCTTT.

The sample holds one count of this clone. This chain links TRBV6-1 with TRBJ2-2; possible D gene TRBD2, 6 bases. This CDR3 contains 13 residues. V was trimmed by 11 bases and J by 4 bases, leaving 14 bases between them. The germline V gene encodes CDR1 MNHNS and CDR2 SASEGT. The CDR3 DNA is TGTGCCCTCCCGGGGGTGGGCACCGGGGAGCTGTTTTTT. It is translated as CALPGVGTGELFF.

This clone was counted between two and nine times. Germline and junction disagree at one end, which may indicate a read error. The rearrangement uses TRBV6-4 and TRBJ1-2, with D unclear. This CDR3 region has 13 residues. Germline-derived CDR1 and CDR2 are MRHNA and SNTAGT. In DNA form, the CDR3 reads TGTGCCACCCGGGAGGGAGGGAGTTATGGCTACACTTTC. This gives the protein CATREGGSYGYTF.

V and J are TRBV7-2 and TRBJ2-3; 14 nucleotides line up with TRBD2. Germline lookup yields CDR1 SGHTA and CDR2 FQGNSA. This CDR3 region has 15 residues. The V gene end was trimmed by 7 bases and the J gene end by 3 bases; junction bases not matched to a gene: 3. CDR3 sequence (DNA): TGTGCCAGCAACCGACTAGCGGGAGGGACAGATACGCAGTATTTT. Protein product: CASNRLAGGTDTQYF.

The V and J genes are TRBV6-4 and TRBJ2-2, with 12 bases identical to TRBD2. Germline assignment: CDR1 MRHNA and CDR2 SNTAGT. Germline trimming cut 4 bases from V and 5 bases from J; bases unmatched to any gene: 2. The CDR3 is made up of 15 amino acids. The CDR3 loop reads CASSATSGGTGELFF. CDR3 bases: TGTGCCAGCAGTGCGACTAGCGGGGGTACCGGGGAGCTGTTTTTT.

This chain connects TRBV29-1 to TRBJ2-5, with a possible D match to TRBD2 (6 bases). CDR1 and CDR2 (germline): SQVTM, ANQGSEA. The CDR3 loop spans 13 amino acids. V was clipped by 5 bases and J by 5 bases, with 15 bases between them. This chain's CDR3 is CSVTGGDWETQYF. Written as DNA, the CDR3 is TGCAGCGTTACCGGAGGGGATTGGGAGACCCAGTACTTC. Together with reference TRBV29-1 and TRBJ2-5, the CDR3 gives the full variable domain: SAVISQKPSRDICQRGTSLTIQCQVDSQVTMMFWYRQQPGQSLTLIATANQGSEATYESGFVIDKFPISRPNLTFSTLTVSNMSPEDSSIYLCSVTGGDWETQYFGPGTRLLVL.

The V call is TRBV4-1, the J call TRBJ2-3; 9 bases agree with TRBD2. The CDR3 spans 16 residues. Losses at the gene ends were 1 base for V and 0 bases for J; bases not matched to a gene: 2. Germline V gene sequence: CDR1 MGHRA, CDR2 YSYEKL. In DNA form, the CDR3 reads TGCGCCAGCAGCCAAGGCGCGGGGGGGAGCACAGATACGCAGTATTTT. It translates to CASSQGAGGSTDTQYF.

This clone was detected a few times. The CDR3 sequence is CASSLSLVTGGQNEQFF. In DNA form, the CDR3 reads TGTGCCAGCAGCTTAAGTTTAGTGACGGGAGGGCAAAATGAGCAGTTCTTC. J is TRBJ2-1 and V is TRBV7-2; 8 bases map to TRBD2. The CDR3 consists of 17 residues. V dropped 2 bases and J dropped 7; count of bases not matched to a gene: 13. Germline V gives CDR1 SGHTA, CDR2 FQGNSA.